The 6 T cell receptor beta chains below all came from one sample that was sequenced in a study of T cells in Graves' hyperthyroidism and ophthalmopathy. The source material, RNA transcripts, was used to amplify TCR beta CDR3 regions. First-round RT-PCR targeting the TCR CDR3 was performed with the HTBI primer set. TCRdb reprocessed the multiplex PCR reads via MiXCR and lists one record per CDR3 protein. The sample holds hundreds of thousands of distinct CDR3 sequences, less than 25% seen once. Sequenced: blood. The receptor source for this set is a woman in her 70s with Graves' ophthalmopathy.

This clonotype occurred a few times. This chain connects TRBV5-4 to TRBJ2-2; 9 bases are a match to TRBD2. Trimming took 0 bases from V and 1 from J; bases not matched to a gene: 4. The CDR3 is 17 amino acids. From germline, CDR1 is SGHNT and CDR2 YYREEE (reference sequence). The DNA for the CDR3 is TGTGCCAGCAGCTTGGAACTAGCGGGTTGGAACACCGGGGAGCTGTTTTTT. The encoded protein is CASSLELAGWNTGELFF.

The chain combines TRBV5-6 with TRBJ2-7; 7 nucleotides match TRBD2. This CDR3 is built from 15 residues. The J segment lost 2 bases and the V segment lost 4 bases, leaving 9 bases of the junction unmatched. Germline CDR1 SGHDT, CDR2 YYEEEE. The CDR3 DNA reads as TGTGCCAGCAGCCCGGAGGGGAGGGAACCCTACGAGCAGTACTTC. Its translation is CASSPEGREPYEQYF.

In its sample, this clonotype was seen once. The CDR3 DNA reads TGTGCCAGCAGCTCGACAGGGGGCCCGTTGCCGGGCTATGGCTACACCTTC. Encoded protein: CASSSTGGPLPGYGYTF. This rearrangement joins TRBV7-2 to TRBJ1-2, with 10 nucleotides matching TRBD1. This CDR3 contains 17 residues. Per germline, CDR1 SGHTA and CDR2 FQGNSA. The V and J ends lost 4 bases and 4 bases, in that order; junction bases with no gene match: 12.

CDR3 residues: CASSEPHRGKTEAFF. As DNA, the CDR3 is TGCGCCAGCAGTGAGCCACACAGGGGTAAGACTGAAGCTTTCTTT. This rearrangement joins TRBV10-2 to TRBJ1-1; 7 nucleotides match TRBD1. This CDR3 spans 15 amino acids. J was trimmed by 5 bases and V by 2 bases; bases with no gene match: 8. The germline V gene has CDR1 WSHSY and CDR2 SAAADI.

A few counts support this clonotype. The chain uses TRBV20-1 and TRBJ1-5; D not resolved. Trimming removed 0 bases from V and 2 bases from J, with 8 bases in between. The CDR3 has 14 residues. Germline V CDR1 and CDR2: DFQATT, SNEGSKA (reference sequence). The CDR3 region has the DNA TGCAGTGCTAGAGACTGGGTGGGCAATCAGCCCCAGCATTTT. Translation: CSARDWVGNQPQHF.

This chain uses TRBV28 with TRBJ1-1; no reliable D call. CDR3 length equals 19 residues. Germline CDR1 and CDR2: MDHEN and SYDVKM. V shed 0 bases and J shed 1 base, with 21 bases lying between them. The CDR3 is CASSLWVLAVSAENTEAFF. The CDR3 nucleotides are TGTGCCAGCAGTTTATGGGTTCTCGCCGTATCGGCAGAGAACACTGAAGCTTTCTTT.